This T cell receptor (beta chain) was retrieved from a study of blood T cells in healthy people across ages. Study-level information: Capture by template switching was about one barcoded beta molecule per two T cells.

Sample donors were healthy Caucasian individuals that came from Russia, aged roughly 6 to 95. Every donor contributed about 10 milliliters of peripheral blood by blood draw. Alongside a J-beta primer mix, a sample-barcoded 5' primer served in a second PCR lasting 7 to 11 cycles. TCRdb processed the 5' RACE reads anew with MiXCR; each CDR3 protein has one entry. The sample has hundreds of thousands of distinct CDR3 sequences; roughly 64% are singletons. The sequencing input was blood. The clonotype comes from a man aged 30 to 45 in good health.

DNA for the CDR3: TGCAGTGCTAGAGCTCCAGGGCCAACCTACGAGCAGTACTTC. Its translation: CSARAPGPTYEQYF. V gene TRBV20-1 combines with J gene TRBJ2-7; TRBD1 is a possible D gene (5 bases). The V gene lost 1 base and the J gene lost 2 bases, with 12 bases spanning the gap. The germline V gene encodes CDR1 DFQATT and CDR2 SNEGSKA (reference sequence). This CDR3 contains 14 residues.